The next 30 T cell receptor beta chains were all read from a single sample in a study of cytotoxic CD8 clonotypes in ibrutinib-treated CLL (dated by TCRdb to the early 2020s). Library creation used the immunoSEQ multiplex PCR assay. TCRdb carries this immuneACCESS record with in-frame sequences only. Its versions omit some clonotypes, under half of them owing to an unresolved V gene in the studies checked, with the rest unexplained. The sample table lists more than 25,000 clones, more than 60% of them with a count of one. The leading ten clones occupy about 54% of the sample. The time point label, read with the paper, signifies: approximately 2 years on ibrutinib. The sample here was PBMCs, taken after 24 months of ibrutinib treatment. These receptors were collected from a human donor with chronic lymphocytic leukemia.

The chain uses TRBV6-6 and TRBJ1-6; D not resolved. The germline V gene encodes CDR1 MNHNY and CDR2 SVGAGI (reference sequence). Trimming left V 8 bases short and J 6 bases short, with 11 bases between. The CDR3 is made up of 13 amino acids. The CDR3 DNA reads TGTGCCAGCGAGAGAGAAGCTAATTCACCCCTCCACTTT. Protein product: CASEREANSPLHF.

This clone was picked up a small number of times. The rearrangement links TRBV11-2 to TRBJ2-7, with D perhaps matching TRBD1 or TRBD2 (6 bases each). CDR1 is SGHAT and CDR2 is FQNNGV in the germline V gene. V dropped 7 bases and J dropped 5 bases, with 15 bases sitting between them. This CDR3 comprises 13 residues. The CDR3 region is CASTQRGADEQYF. The DNA for the CDR3 is TGTGCCAGCACCCAGAGGGGGGCGGACGAGCAGTACTTC.

CDR3 bases: TGCGCCAGCAGCTTGGAAGGGTCGTGGAACACTGAAGCTTTCTTT. It specifies CASSLEGSWNTEAFF. The chain is built from TRBV5-1 and TRBJ1-1; D is undetermined. The CDR3 totals 15 residues. Trimming removed 0 bases from V and 1 base from J, with 10 bases in between. The germline V gene encodes CDR1 SGHRS and CDR2 YFSETQ.

This rearrangement joins TRBV18 to TRBJ2-1; 7 bases align to TRBD1. The length of the CDR3 is 14 residues. V lost 3 bases and J lost 6; bases outside the gene matches: 5. Germline-derived CDR1 and CDR2 are KGHSH and LQKENI. DNA for the CDR3: TGTGCCAGCTCACCGACAGGGCGCGCCAATGAGCAGTTCTTC. It encodes CASSPTGRANEQFF.

The rearrangement uses TRBV18 and TRBJ2-3; tentatively, D is TRBD1 or TRBD2 (6 bases each). Germline-derived CDR1 and CDR2 are KGHSH and LQKENI. This CDR3 region has 14 residues. Trimming left V 5 bases short and J 6 bases short, with 15 bases between. The CDR3 DNA reads as TGTGCCAGCTCAATACTAGCAGGGGTTGATACGCAGTATTTT. This sequence encodes CASSILAGVDTQYF.

J is TRBJ1-1 and V is TRBV18; D not resolved. V was clipped by 2 bases and J by 0 bases, with 13 bases between them. CDR3 length: 16 amino acids. Germline loops: CDR1 KGHSH, CDR2 LQKENI. CDR3 bases: TGTGCCAGCTCACCATCGGCCCAGCTCATGAACACTGAAGCTTTCTTT. Translation: CASSPSAQLMNTEAFF.

Only a few counts were recorded for this clone. The genes are TRBV10-1 and TRBJ2-6; a weak D match, TRBD2 (6 bases). CDR1 and CDR2 from the germline V gene are WNHNN and SYGVQD (reference sequence). Trimming took 4 bases from V and 4 from J, leaving 14 bases between them. CDR3 length equals 16 residues. CDR3 residues: CASSAGGSPGANVLTF. Written as DNA, the CDR3 is TGCGCCAGCAGTGCTGGGGGGAGCCCAGGGGCCAACGTCCTGACTTTC.

This sequence joins TRBV23-1 and TRBJ2-5, with D perhaps matching TRBD1 (5 bases). TRBV23-1 is marked as an open reading frame, function uncertain. V shed 6 bases and J shed 1 base, with 9 bases lying between them. The length of the CDR3 is 13 residues. The CDR3 DNA reads as TGCGCCAGCAGCGACAGTTGCCAAGAGACCCAGTACTTC. This translates into CASSDSCQETQYF.

The rearrangement joins TRBV27 to TRBJ2-1, with D possibly TRBD2 on 7 matching bases. There are 16 residues in the CDR3. Trimming cost V 0 bases and J 4 bases, with 13 bases left between them. Germline V gene lookup returns CDR1 MNHEY and CDR2 SMNVEV (reference sequence). CDR3 DNA: TGTGCCAGCAGTTTATCAGGGGGGGCGGCTTACAATGAGCAGTTCTTC. Its translation is CASSLSGGAAYNEQFF.

The chain joins TRBV4-1 to TRBJ1-4, with D uncertain. CDR3 size: 15 residues. V lost 7 bases to trimming and J lost 4 bases, with 16 bases between them. The germline V gene has CDR1 MGHRA and CDR2 YSYEKL. The CDR3 reads CASTPRSNYNEKLFF. The CDR3 DNA follows: TGCGCCAGCACCCCAAGGAGTAACTATAATGAAAAACTGTTTTTT.

This chain joins TRBV6-6 and TRBJ2-7; D ambiguous. The CDR3 runs 11 residues. With 8 bases removed from V and 3 bases from J, the gap between germline ends came to 8 bases. Germline V gives CDR1 MNHNY, CDR2 SVGAGI (reference sequence). Here the CDR3 reads CASSLGYEQYF. CDR3 nucleotide sequence: TGTGCCAGCTCTCTGGGCTACGAGCAGTACTTC.

The CDR3 sequence is CASSISGAGNDYGYTF. In DNA, the CDR3 is TGTGCCAGTAGTATATCCGGGGCAGGGAACGACTATGGCTACACCTTC. The chain combines TRBV19 with TRBJ1-2, with D possibly matching TRBD1 (5 bases). Germline CDR1 and CDR2: LNHDA and SQIVND (reference sequence). The CDR3 loop spans 16 amino acids. The V end lost 2 bases, the J end lost 3 bases, and 16 bases lay between the germline ends.

In its sample, this clone was seen once. This sequence joins TRBV28 and TRBJ2-1; D unclear. The CDR3 totals 16 residues. V dropped 5 bases and J dropped 3 bases, with 17 bases sitting between them. Germline CDR1 reads MDHEN; CDR2 reads SYDVKM. CDR3 residues: CASSPPDNNYYNEQFF. Here the CDR3 DNA reads TGTGCCAGCAGTCCCCCCGACAACAACTACTACAATGAGCAGTTCTTC. The full variable domain, rest sourced from reference TRBV28 and TRBJ2-1, is DVKVTQSSRYLVKRTGEKVFLECVQDMDHENMFWYRQDPGLGLRLIYFSYDVKMKEKGDIPEGYSVSREKKERFSLILESASTNQTSMYLCASSPPDNNYYNEQFFGPGTRLTVL.

This clone was detected only a few times. The chain employs TRBV5-1 and TRBJ2-3, with 7 bases lining up with TRBD2. The CDR3 sequence is 17 residues long. V trimming: 2 bases; J trimming: 4 bases; junction bases outside the gene matches: 13. Germline loops: CDR1 SGHRS, CDR2 YFSETQ. The CDR3 DNA follows: TGCGCCAGCAGCTTAGACTGGTTGTCGGGGGGATCAGATACGCAGTATTTT. Protein product: CASSLDWLSGGSDTQYF.

This sequence joins TRBV27 and TRBJ1-5; 9 bases match TRBD1. Germline CDR1 reads MNHEY; CDR2 reads SMNVEV (reference sequence). This CDR3 region has 16 residues. The trim removed 5 bases at V and 6 bases at J, leaving 11 bases unmatched. DNA for the CDR3: TGTGCCAGCAGTCCCGGGGACAGGGTGAGAGGTCAGCCCCAGCATTTT. Encoded protein: CASSPGDRVRGQPQHF.

The V call is TRBV6-5, the J call TRBJ2-3; 7 bases match TRBD1. The CDR3 is made up of 14 amino acids. The germline gives CDR1 MNHEY, CDR2 SVGAGI. J lost 2 bases, V lost 8 bases, and 7 bases had no gene match. The CDR3 sequence: CASARGINTDTQYF. Written as DNA, the CDR3 is TGTGCCAGCGCCAGGGGGATAAACACAGATACGCAGTATTTT.

The J gene is TRBJ2-7, the V gene TRBV7-8; 13 bases are a match to TRBD2. CDR3 size: 16 residues. Germline V gene sequence: CDR1 SGHVS, CDR2 FQNEAQ. Trimming cost V 5 bases and J 2 bases; bases outside gene matches: 6. CDR3 DNA sequence: TGTGCCAGCAGCCTCATGACTAGCGGGGGGACCTACGAGCAGTACTTC. It encodes CASSLMTSGGTYEQYF.

The chain carries TRBV6-4 and TRBJ1-2, with D possibly TRBD1 on 5 matching bases. CDR1 and CDR2 (germline): MRHNA, SNTAGT. The V end lost 4 bases, the J end lost 3 bases, and 6 bases lay between the germline ends. The CDR3 has 12 amino acids. In nucleotides, the CDR3 is TGTGCCAGCAGTGTGGGGGACTATGGCTACACCTTC. Residues: CASSVGDYGYTF.

The chain uses TRBV4-1 and TRBJ2-2; D remains unclear. The CDR3 has 14 amino acids. Germline CDR1 and CDR2: MGHRA and YSYEKL. V lost 1 base and J lost 5, with 8 bases in between. CDR3 sequence (DNA): TGCGCCAGCAGCCAAGGTCTGGGGACCGGGGAGCTGTTTTTT. This sequence encodes CASSQGLGTGELFF.

This rearrangement joins TRBV6-5 to TRBJ2-7, with 9 bases that match TRBD2. The V segment lost 2 bases and the J segment 6 bases; nucleotides outside the gene matches: 5. Germline V lookup: CDR1 MNHEY, CDR2 SVGAGI. The CDR3 runs 14 residues. CDR3 protein: CASSYGGGAVEQYF. In nucleotides, the CDR3 is TGTGCCAGCAGTTACGGCGGGGGGGCCGTCGAGCAGTACTTC.

This chain uses TRBV5-6 with TRBJ1-2; D gene unclear. The CDR3 loop spans 12 amino acids. The ends were cut back, 3 bases at V and 5 bases at J, with 8 bases in the middle. Germline lookup yields CDR1 SGHDT and CDR2 YYEEEE. CDR3 region: CASSSTAYGYTF. CDR3 DNA: TGTGCCAGCAGCTCAACAGCTTATGGCTACACCTTC.

This clone was observed a handful of times. This rearrangement joins TRBV18 to TRBJ1-2; a possible D gene is TRBD1 (5 bases). The germline gives CDR1 KGHSH, CDR2 LQKENI. CDR3 length equals 13 residues. The V end lost 4 bases, the J end lost 1 base, and 7 bases lay between the germline ends. The CDR3 region is CASSRDGNYGYTF. The CDR3 DNA is TGTGCCAGCTCACGGGACGGTAACTATGGCTACACCTTC.

The chain links TRBV29-1 to TRBJ2-1, with D perhaps matching TRBD2 (7 bases). V was trimmed by 7 bases and J by 5 bases, leaving 21 bases between them. In germline, CDR1 is SQVTM, CDR2 ANQGSEA. The CDR3 length is 15 residues. CDR3 sequence: CSAGGGGAVNNEQFF. The CDR3 region has the DNA TGCAGCGCTGGAGGGGGGGGCGCCGTTAACAATGAGCAGTTCTTC.

The J gene is TRBJ1-4, the V gene TRBV28; possible D gene TRBD1, 6 bases. V was clipped by 5 bases and J by 6 bases, with 19 bases between them. The CDR3 is made up of 16 amino acids. The germline V gene has CDR1 MDHEN and CDR2 SYDVKM. CDR3 residues: CASSPSGPGEYEKLFF. CDR3 coding DNA: TGTGCCAGCAGTCCATCCGGACCAGGGGAATATGAAAAACTGTTTTTT.

The gene calls are TRBV6-4 and TRBJ2-5; TRBD2 agrees at 9 bases. Germline assignment: CDR1 MRHNA and CDR2 SNTAGT. V shed 6 bases, J shed 5 bases, and the junction held 13 bases outside the gene matches. CDR3 length equals 16 residues. The CDR3 sequence is CASSAGGAGKEETQYF. CDR3 nucleotide sequence: TGTGCCAGCAGCGCGGGGGGGGCAGGGAAAGAGGAGACCCAGTACTTC.

The genes are TRBV7-9 and TRBJ2-7, with 10 bases lining up with TRBD1. Per the germline V gene, CDR1 is SEHNR and CDR2 is FQNEAQ (reference sequence). Trimming cost V 5 bases and J 3 bases; bases outside gene matches: 7. CDR3 length: 15 amino acids. CDR3 DNA sequence: TGTGCCAGCAGCCAGGGACAGGGGAAGGGCTACGAGCAGTACTTC. Translation: CASSQGQGKGYEQYF.

The chain uses TRBV10-2 and TRBJ1-2; 8 positions match TRBD1. The V segment lost 5 bases and the J segment 8 bases; nucleotides outside the gene matches: 10. From germline, CDR1 is WSHSY and CDR2 SAAADI. The CDR3 runs to 14 residues. The CDR3 here is CASSPKDREGGYTF. The CDR3 region has the DNA TGCGCCAGCAGTCCCAAGGACAGGGAAGGCGGCTACACCTTC.

The chain is built from TRBV5-1 and TRBJ2-3; TRBD2 matches at 9 bases. Germline V gives CDR1 SGHRS, CDR2 YFSETQ. The J segment lost 4 bases and the V segment lost 6 bases, leaving 9 bases of the junction unmatched. There are 15 residues in the CDR3. The CDR3 region is CASTIAGAVADTQYF. In DNA form, the CDR3 reads TGCGCCAGCACCATAGCGGGGGCTGTAGCAGATACGCAGTATTTT.

The chain is built from TRBV28 and TRBJ2-7, with unresolved D. This CDR3 has 11 amino acids. V lost 3 bases to trimming and J lost 7 bases, with 7 bases between them. Germline lookup yields CDR1 MDHEN and CDR2 SYDVKM. DNA of the CDR3: TGTGCCAGCAGTTTGGTGACAGAGCAGTACTTC. Its protein product is CASSLVTEQYF.

V usage is TRBV2 and J usage is TRBJ2-1, with 10 bases fitting TRBD1. Losses at the gene ends were 5 bases for V and 6 bases for J; bases not matched to a gene: 4. CDR1 and CDR2 from the germline V gene are SNHLY and FYNNEI. The CDR3 is 14 amino acids. CDR3 amino acids: CASSFDRGRNEQFF. The CDR3 region has the DNA TGTGCCAGCAGTTTTGACAGGGGGCGCAATGAGCAGTTCTTC.